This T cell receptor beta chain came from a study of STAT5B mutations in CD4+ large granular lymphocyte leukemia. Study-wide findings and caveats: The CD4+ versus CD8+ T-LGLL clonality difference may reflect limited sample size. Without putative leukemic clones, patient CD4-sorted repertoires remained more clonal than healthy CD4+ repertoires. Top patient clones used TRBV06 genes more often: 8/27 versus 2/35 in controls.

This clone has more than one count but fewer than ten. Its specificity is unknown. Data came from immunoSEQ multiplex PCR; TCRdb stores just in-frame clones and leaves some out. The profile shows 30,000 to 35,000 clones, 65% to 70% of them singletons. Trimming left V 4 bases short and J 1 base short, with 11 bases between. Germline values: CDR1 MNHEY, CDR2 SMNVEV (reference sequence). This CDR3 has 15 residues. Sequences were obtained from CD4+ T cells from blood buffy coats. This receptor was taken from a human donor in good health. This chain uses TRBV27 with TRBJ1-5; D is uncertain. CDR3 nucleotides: TGTGCCAGCAGTTCTCAGGTACACAGCAATCAGCCCCAGCATTTT. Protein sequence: CASSSQVHSNQPQHF.